This T cell receptor (beta chain) was identified during a study of T cells in Graves' hyperthyroidism and ophthalmopathy (dated 2019 in TCRdb). Context from the whole study: To identify TCR V-J signatures that set the groups apart, the researchers used a discovery cohort of 100 patients, made up of around 40 with Graves' ophthalmopathy and around 58 with stable Graves' hyperthyroidism. For training and testing, the roughly 97 patients in the discovery cohort were randomly divided in a 7:3 ratio. Following sampling, methimazole starting at 30 mg daily was given to hyperthyroidism patients, and high-dose intravenous methylprednisolone was given to ophthalmopathy patients. The paper describes TCR Vbeta CDR3 sequencing of 120 to 150 peripheral blood samples, made up of roughly 40 ophthalmopathy patients, roughly 75 hyperthyroidism patients and some 17 progressor patients. The study also compared thyroid tissue and blood T-cell repertoires from about six Graves' hyperthyroidism patients. Whether ophthalmopathy could be predicted prospectively was tested in an independent validation cohort made up of roughly 19 hyperthyroidism patients plus 17 patients who later progressed to ophthalmopathy.

The TCR beta CDR3 regions were amplified from the RNA transcripts. The TCR CDR3 was subjected to a first round of RT-PCR using the HTBI primer set and the Qiagen OneStep RT-PCR kit. Libraries were constructed in a second round of multiplex PCR, after which size selection and purification were carried out. The libraries were sequenced on an Illumina HiSeq2000 using paired-end 100 bp reads. The published analysis was carried out like this. SOAPnuke was used to process the raw data, throwing out any read that contained adapters or uncalled bases, had a mean Phred below 15, or lacked an exact constant-primer or identifier match. High-quality paired reads were merged using COPE v1.2.5, and each unique nucleotide sequence was defined as a clonotype. MiTCR v1.1 was used to align the clonotypes against IMGT TRBV, TRBD and TRBJ reference segments. The analysis was restricted to V-J combinations with a frequency above 0.0001, which together covered roughly 99% of the repertoires. A TCS score was defined as the ratio of F50 (clonal expansion) to E x V (chaos), with BLOSUM62-based TCRdist applied between CDR3 peptides within each V-J. Welch's t-statistics and random forest reduced fewer than 550 V-J features to 13, which were used in a naive Bayes classifier (R e1071). Thyroid-blood repertoire similarity was quantified with the Morisita-Horn index. In-frame beta chains were kept once TCRdb had trimmed the public reads at Q25 with fastp and called clones with MiXCR. All rows with the same CDR3 protein become a single entry with the most common DNA and genes. These V and J calls are TCRdb output, not the study's own analysis. Here the sample has 75,000 to 100,000 distinct CDR3 sequences; approximately 42% occur a single time. The ten largest clones capture roughly a tenth of the sample.

A patient counted as having stable Graves' hyperthyroidism if no progression to ophthalmopathy occurred over 18 months of follow-up. Hyperthyroidism patients were newly diagnosed, had a disease duration of under 2 months, and were aged 18 to 65 years. Exclusion was applied to patients with uncontrolled infections, other autoimmune diseases, pregnancy or lactation. Clinical symptoms, serum thyroxine and TRAb, thyroid ultrasound, and orbital computed tomography formed the basis for the diagnoses. Total RNA was extracted with Trizol reagent, and quality was checked on an Agilent 2100 Bioanalyzer. This clonotype was seen many times. Its binding antigen is unknown. No quality values exist for individual bases; no much larger clone is one base distant. The germline V gene encodes CDR1 MDHEN and CDR2 SYDVKM. V is cut back by 5 bases and J by 2 bases, with 2 bases in the junction unmatched. Taken from cysteine to phenylalanine, the CDR3 has 13 residues. Just CDR3 DNA is preserved here, 39 bases in frame from base 1.

The investigation overall reported the following: Blood samples also contained most of the expanded thyroid clonotypes (frequency above 0.001), which suggests that blood repertoires may reflect thyroid immune responses. During validation, the model predicted progression to ophthalmopathy a median of about 6.3 months ahead of onset, with around 71% sensitivity and around 73% specificity. A 13 V-J signature model separated ophthalmopathy from stable hyperthyroidism, with approximately 87% sensitivity and about 81% specificity in cross-validation and 80%/75% in testing. Sample size was not statistically predetermined, and blinding of investigators to group allocation was not performed.

The chain couples TRBV28 to TRBJ1-2, with 7 bases in between that match TRBD1. This sequence was found in a woman in her twenties or thirties with Graves' hyperthyroidism. The sample taken for sequencing was peripheral blood or thyroid tissue (not recorded which). The CDR3 protein sequence reads: CASSRGQNYGYTF. The DNA sequence is as follows: TGTGCCAGCAGTAGGGGACAGAACTATGGCTACACCTTC.